This TCR beta chain emerged from a study of shared clonotypes between healthy human individuals. General study points: Memory subsets generally showed lower estimated richness than naive subsets.

Note on this clone: Its specificity is not known.

The table came from immunoSEQ multiplex PCR; TCRdb's copy has only in-frame clones and leaves some out. The sample yields about 2.4 million clones, 93% seen once. CDR1 and CDR2 (germline): SGDLS, YYNGEE. The CDR3 runs 16 residues. Trimming at V came to 3 bases and at J to 2 bases, leaving 7 bases not matched to a gene. The clonotype comes from a man aged 18-30 years in good health. Some clones in this sample may be carry-over from other donors' samples. V is TRBV9 and J is TRBJ2-5; 10 bases are a match to TRBD2. What was sequenced was naive CD4+ T cells from PBMCs. Subset of the sample: CD45RA+ positively selected. CDR3 sequence reads: CASSALAGGRQETQYF. CDR3 coding DNA: TGTGCCAGCAGCGCTTTAGCGGGAGGAAGACAAGAGACCCAGTACTTC.